The next 26 T cell receptor beta chains were all read from a single sample in a study of CD8 T cells in Susac syndrome (dated by TCRdb to between 2018 and 2020). Preparation of the library involved the immunoSEQ multiplex PCR assay. RNA was extracted with the RNeasy kit and about 0.5 to 1 ug was reverse transcribed using random hexamers. TCRdb reprocessing: public reads trimmed at Q25 with fastp, clones called with MiXCR, in-frame beta chains kept. Every CDR3 protein is listed once, alongside the most common genes and DNA of its rows. The sample records 250,000 to 300,000 distinct CDR3 sequences, 85% of which are singletons. The ten biggest clones cover about 0.11% of the sample. Sequenced: CD8+ T cells from PBMCs. These TCRs come from a human donor with multiple sclerosis.

The chain uses TRBV20-1 and TRBJ1-5; 7 bases are a match to TRBD1. J gave up 0 bases and V 6 bases, and 5 bases lay outside the gene matches. CDR3 length: 14 amino acids. Germline assignment: CDR1 DFQATT and CDR2 SNEGSKA (reference sequence). CDR3 DNA sequence: TGCAGTGCCTTGGACAGGACTAGCAATCAGCCCCAGCATTTT. Residues: CSALDRTSNQPQHF.

This chain links TRBV2 with TRBJ2-5; 9 positions agree with TRBD1. Germline CDR1 SNHLY, CDR2 FYNNEI. This CDR3 is built from 14 residues. Trimming took 3 bases from V and 4 from J; bases not matched to a gene: 3. The CDR3 nucleotides are TGTGCCAGCAGTGAGCGGGACAGGGCAGAGACCCAGTACTTC. Protein sequence: CASSERDRAETQYF.

The genes are TRBV29-1 and TRBJ2-5, with D maybe TRBD1 (5 bases). The CDR3 totals 12 residues. Per germline, CDR1 SQVTM and CDR2 ANQGSEA. The V and J ends lost 3 bases and 6 bases respectively, with 11 bases between them. The CDR3 region has the DNA TGCAGCGTTGATGGCAGGGAAAAGACCCAGTACTTC. Translating it yields CSVDGREKTQYF.

V is TRBV6-5 and J is TRBJ2-2, with D possibly being TRBD2 (6 bases). CDR3 length equals 15 residues. V was cut by 7 bases and J by 1 base, with 13 bases left in between. CDR1 is MNHEY and CDR2 is SVGAGI in the germline V gene. CDR3 sequence reads: CASTYTGENTGELFF. Here the CDR3 DNA reads TGTGCCAGCACCTACACGGGAGAGAACACCGGGGAGCTGTTTTTT.

This chain joins TRBV29-1 and TRBJ2-1; 8 bases fit TRBD2. Unmatched junction bases numbered 2, after V lost 4 bases and J lost 6 bases. This CDR3 comprises 12 residues. Germline loops: CDR1 SQVTM, CDR2 ANQGSEA. The CDR3 region is CSVGGTSNEQFF. In nucleotides, the CDR3 is TGCAGCGTTGGAGGGACTAGCAATGAGCAGTTCTTC.

V usage is TRBV10-2 and J usage is TRBJ2-1; 7 bases are a match to TRBD1. Germline loops: CDR1 WSHSY, CDR2 SAAADI. V gave up 3 bases and J gave up 10 bases; unmatched junction bases: 9. CDR3 length equals 14 residues. The CDR3 reads CASSEGGFGAEQFF. The CDR3 coding sequence is TGCGCCAGCAGTGAAGGGGGCTTTGGGGCCGAGCAGTTCTTC.

This clonotype was seen just once. The V and J genes are TRBV27 and TRBJ2-1, with 9 bases lining up with TRBD1. The CDR3 runs 14 residues. Germline V gene sequence: CDR1 MNHEY, CDR2 SMNVEV (reference sequence). Trimming cost V 8 bases and J 4 bases; bases outside gene matches: 6. In DNA, the CDR3 is TGTGCCAGCGGCTTCGGGACAGGGTACAATGAGCAGTTCTTC. Its protein product is CASGFGTGYNEQFF.

V and J are TRBV30 and TRBJ2-2, with TRBD2 identical over 9 bases. This CDR3 is 17 amino acids long. Germline V gene sequence: CDR1 GTSNPN, CDR2 SVGIG (reference sequence). The V gene end was trimmed by 5 bases and the J gene end by 5 bases; junction bases not matched to a gene: 15. The CDR3 DNA follows: TGTGCCTGGCAGGGACTAGCCGTCGCGGGTTGGACCGGGGAGCTGTTTTTT. Translated: CAWQGLAVAGWTGELFF. The variable domain in full, with the rest retrieved from reference TRBV30 and TRBJ2-2, is SQTIHQWPATLVQPVGSPLSLECTVEGTSNPNLYWYRQAAGRGLQLLFYSVGIGQISSEVPQNLSASRPQDRQFILSSKKLLLSDSGFYLCAWQGLAVAGWTGELFFGEGSRLTVL.

The chain carries TRBV6-4 and TRBJ2-6; D unclear. Trimming stripped 7 bases from V and 4 bases from J, with 5 bases between. This CDR3 region has 12 residues. CDR1 is MRHNA, CDR2 SNTAGT, per germline. Here the CDR3 reads CASKSGANVLTF. The CDR3 DNA is TGTGCCAGCAAGTCGGGGGCCAACGTCCTGACTTTC.

The chain employs TRBV9 and TRBJ1-2, with 9 nucleotides matching TRBD1. This CDR3 has 15 amino acids. Losses at the gene ends were 2 bases for V and 4 bases for J; bases not matched to a gene: 6. Germline CDR1 and CDR2: SGDLS and YYNGEE. CDR3 sequence: CASSVVPGQGYGYTF. In DNA, the CDR3 is TGTGCCAGCAGCGTGGTACCGGGACAGGGCTATGGCTACACCTTC.

This sequence joins TRBV4-1 and TRBJ2-2; D call uncertain. The CDR3 covers 13 residues. In germline, CDR1 is MGHRA, CDR2 YSYEKL. Trimming took 1 base from V and 6 from J, leaving 6 bases between them. The CDR3 loop is CASSQGGPGELFF. As DNA, the CDR3 is TGCGCCAGCAGCCAAGGAGGTCCCGGGGAGCTGTTTTTT.

The V and J genes are TRBV6-1 and TRBJ2-7; TRBD2 matches 8 bases. Germline V gene lookup returns CDR1 MNHNS and CDR2 SASEGT. The CDR3 length is 16 residues. Trimming removed 6 bases from V and 2 bases from J; junction bases left unmatched: 12. The chain's CDR3 is CASRALSGGITYEQYF. As DNA, the CDR3 is TGTGCCAGCAGGGCCCTTTCGGGAGGGATTACCTACGAGCAGTACTTC.

The CDR3: CAISATLAGGYNEQFF. For the CDR3, the DNA is TGTGCCATCAGTGCGACCCTAGCGGGAGGGTACAATGAGCAGTTCTTC. The chain employs TRBV10-3 and TRBJ2-1; 12 bases agree with TRBD2. The CDR3 loop spans 16 amino acids. V shed 4 bases and J 4 bases; nucleotides not matched to a gene: 5. Germline V gene sequence: CDR1 ENHRY, CDR2 SYGVKD.

The chain is built from TRBV6-1 and TRBJ2-2; possible D gene TRBD2, 5 bases. Trimming pared 8 bases from V and 1 base from J, leaving 8 bases between. Looked up from germline, CDR1 is MNHNS and CDR2 is SASEGT. This CDR3 spans 13 amino acids. CDR3 protein: CASGLMNTGELFF. In nucleotides, the CDR3 is TGTGCCAGCGGACTGATGAACACCGGGGAGCTGTTTTTT.

This chain joins TRBV15 and TRBJ2-1, with D possibly being TRBD2 (5 bases). Germline CDR1 and CDR2: LNHNV and YYDKDF (reference sequence). This CDR3 region has 15 residues. Trimming left V 5 bases short and J 6 bases short, with 17 bases between. The CDR3 DNA is TGTGCCACCAGCGCCCGAGGCGGGCTTGGCAATGAGCAGTTCTTC. Translated, it gives CATSARGGLGNEQFF.

As to this clonotype: The missing conserved phenylalanine or tryptophan at the end of this CDR3 makes a read error likely. The rearrangement links TRBV7-3 to TRBJ1-1; D gene ambiguous. Germline lookup yields CDR1 SGHTA and CDR2 FQGTGA. The CDR3 loop spans 14 amino acids. Trimming removed 4 bases from V and 4 bases from J, with 13 bases in between. The CDR3 loop is CASSSNLGGTEAFL. The CDR3 DNA reads TGTGCCAGCAGCTCCAACCTAGGAGGCACTGAAGCTTTCCTT.

This chain uses TRBV24-1 with TRBJ2-5; D could derive from TRBD1 or TRBD2 (6 bases each). Trimming cost V 2 bases and J 4 bases, with 10 bases left between them. The CDR3 is 14 amino acids. Per the germline V gene, CDR1 is KGHDR and CDR2 is SFDVKD. CDR3 sequence (DNA): TGTGCCACCAGTGATTCGGGGGCCGGAGAGACCCAGTACTTC. Translating gives CATSDSGAGETQYF.

CDR3 amino acids: CASSLGRGGDEQYF. The CDR3 bases are TGCGCCAGCAGCTTAGGACGGGGCGGGGACGAGCAGTACTTC. The rearrangement uses TRBV5-1 and TRBJ2-7; tentatively, D is TRBD2 (6 bases). From germline, CDR1 is SGHRS and CDR2 YFSETQ. The CDR3 totals 14 residues. Trimming pared 2 bases from V and 5 bases from J, leaving 14 bases between.

The V call is TRBV12-3 or TRBV12-4, the J call TRBJ2-1; D gene uncertain. This CDR3 contains 14 residues. V was shortened by 3 bases and J by 10 bases, with 16 bases between the two germline ends. CDR3 protein: CASSLVGQSDEQFF. The CDR3, as DNA: TGTGCCAGCAGTTTGGTTGGTCAATCTGACGAGCAGTTCTTC.

In DNA form, the CDR3 reads TGCGCCAGCAGGAGGTTCCCTTGGACAGAAATCACAGATACGCAGTATTTT. Amino acid sequence: CASRRFPWTEITDTQYF. The chain has TRBV5-1 and TRBJ2-3, with D possibly TRBD1 on 6 matching bases. The ends were cut back, 5 bases at V and 2 bases at J, with 21 bases in the middle. The CDR3 runs to 17 residues. Germline values: CDR1 SGHRS, CDR2 YFSETQ. The whole variable domain, filled in from reference TRBV5-1 and TRBJ2-3, reads KAGVTQTPRYLIKTRGQQVTLSCSPISGHRSVSWYQQTPGQGLQFLFEYFSETQRNKGNFPGRFSGRQFSNSRSEMNVSTLELGDSALYLCASRRFPWTEITDTQYFGPGTRLTVL.

This sequence joins TRBV5-1 and TRBJ2-1, with 12 positions matching TRBD2. V gave up 3 bases and J gave up 5 bases; unmatched junction bases: 9. The length of the CDR3 is 17 residues. From germline, CDR1 is SGHRS and CDR2 YFSETQ. CDR3 loop: CASSWGGLAGSHNEQFF. The CDR3 DNA follows: TGCGCCAGCAGCTGGGGGGGACTAGCGGGCTCACACAATGAGCAGTTCTTC.

The chain has TRBV6-5 and TRBJ2-1; possibly TRBD2 for D (5 bases). The V gene's germline CDR1 is MNHEY and CDR2 SVGAGI. Trimming shortened V by 4 bases and J by 4 bases, and 8 bases separated the two germline ends. The CDR3 is 13 amino acids. CDR3 sequence (DNA): TGTGCCAGCAGTTGGACTCTTTACAATGAGCAGTTCTTC. The encoded protein is CASSWTLYNEQFF.

The chain links TRBV7-9 to TRBJ2-7; weak D call: TRBD2 (6 bases). The CDR3 is 15 amino acids. Germline V gene lookup returns CDR1 SEHNR and CDR2 FQNEAQ (reference sequence). V lost 4 bases and J lost 5, with 18 bases in between. CDR3 loop: CASSSITGVQNEQYF. CDR3 coding DNA: TGTGCCAGCAGCTCCATTACGGGAGTTCAGAACGAGCAGTACTTC.

This chain connects TRBV7-3 to TRBJ2-3; tentatively, D is TRBD2 (6 bases). The V end was cut by 0 bases, the J end by 5 bases, with 9 bases between. The germline CDR1 and CDR2 sequences are SGHTA and FQGTGA. The CDR3 runs to 14 residues. CDR3: CASSLTSGEDTQYF. In nucleotides, the CDR3 is TGTGCCAGCAGCTTAACGTCGGGAGAAGATACGCAGTATTTT.

This clonotype was observed a single time. The J gene is TRBJ2-6, the V gene TRBV27; D is unresolved. The germline V and J ends were trimmed by 0 bases and 1 base, with 7 bases remaining between them. CDR1 and CDR2 from the germline V gene are MNHEY and SMNVEV (reference sequence). The CDR3 length is 16 residues. The CDR3 DNA is TGTGCCAGCAGTTTATCATGGGGATCTGGGGCCAACGTCCTGACTTTC. The encoded protein is CASSLSWGSGANVLTF.

V and J are TRBV28 and TRBJ2-5; D ambiguous. Deletions cut 2 bases from V and 2 bases from J, with 12 bases between. CDR1 and CDR2 from the germline V gene are MDHEN and SYDVKM. This CDR3 has 15 amino acids. CDR3 nucleotides: TGTGCCAGCAGTTTACCCCAGAACACTCAAGAGACCCAGTACTTC. This translates into CASSLPQNTQETQYF.